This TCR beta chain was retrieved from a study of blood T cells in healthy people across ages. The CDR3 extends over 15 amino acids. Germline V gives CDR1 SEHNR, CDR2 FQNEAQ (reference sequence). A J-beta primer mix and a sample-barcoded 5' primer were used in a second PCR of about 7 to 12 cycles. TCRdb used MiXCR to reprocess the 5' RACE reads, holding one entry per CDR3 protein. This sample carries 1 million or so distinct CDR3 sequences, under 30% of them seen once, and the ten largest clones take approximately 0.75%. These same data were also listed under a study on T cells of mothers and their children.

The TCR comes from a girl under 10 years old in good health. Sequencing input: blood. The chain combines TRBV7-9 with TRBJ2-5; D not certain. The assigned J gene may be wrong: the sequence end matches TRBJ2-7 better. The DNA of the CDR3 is TGTGCCAGCAGTCTTATCGCGTCGATAACCTACGAGCAGTACTTC. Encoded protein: CASSLIASITYEQYF.